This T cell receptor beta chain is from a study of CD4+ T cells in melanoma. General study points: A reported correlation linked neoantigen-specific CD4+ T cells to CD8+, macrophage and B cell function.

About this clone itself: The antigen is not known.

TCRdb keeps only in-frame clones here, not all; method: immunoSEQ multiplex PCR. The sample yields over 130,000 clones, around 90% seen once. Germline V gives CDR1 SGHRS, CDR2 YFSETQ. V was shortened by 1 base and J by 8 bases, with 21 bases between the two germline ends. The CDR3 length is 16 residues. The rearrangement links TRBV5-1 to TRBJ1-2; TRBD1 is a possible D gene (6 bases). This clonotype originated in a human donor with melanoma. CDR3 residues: CASSLSVPGADRGYTF. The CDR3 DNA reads TGCGCCAGCAGCTTGTCGGTTCCAGGGGCAGATCGGGGCTACACCTTC.